This T cell receptor (beta chain) was retrieved from a study of blood T cell repertoires in COVID-19. Study summary: PBMCs, B-cell-depleted T cells, or T cells were the source of the cDNA or gDNA that made up the material.

In the original analysis: The authors estimated nucleated cell counts from reference gene primer amplification. TCRdb keeps only in-frame clones here, not all; method: immunoSEQ multiplex PCR. Clone size and V and J calls were adopted from that table, with D and trimming inferred from the DNA. The sample includes more than 200,000 clones, approximately 90% of them seen just once. The receptor was isolated from an elderly man with acute or convalescent COVID-19. The sample was peripheral blood.

This chain's CDR3 is CASSLGLAGVSPYNEQFF. The CDR3 DNA sequence: TGTGCCAGCAGCCTCGGACTAGCGGGAGTTTCGCCCTACAATGAGCAGTTCTTC. The chain is built from TRBV4-2 and TRBJ2-1; 13 bases are a match to TRBD2. There are 18 residues in the CDR3. The V and J ends lost 4 bases and 2 bases, in that order; junction bases with no gene match: 8. Germline V gene data show CDR1 as LGHNA and CDR2 as YNFKEQ.